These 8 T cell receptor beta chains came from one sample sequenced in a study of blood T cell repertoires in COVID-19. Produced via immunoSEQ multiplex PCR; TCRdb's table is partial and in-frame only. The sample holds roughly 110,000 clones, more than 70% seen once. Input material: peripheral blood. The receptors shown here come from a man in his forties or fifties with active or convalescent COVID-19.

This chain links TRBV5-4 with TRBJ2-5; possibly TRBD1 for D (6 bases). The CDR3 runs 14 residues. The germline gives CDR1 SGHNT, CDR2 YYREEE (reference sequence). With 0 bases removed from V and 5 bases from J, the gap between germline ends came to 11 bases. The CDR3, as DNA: TGTGCCAGCAGCTTGGAGGGGACACTCGAGACCCAGTACTTC. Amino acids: CASSLEGTLETQYF.

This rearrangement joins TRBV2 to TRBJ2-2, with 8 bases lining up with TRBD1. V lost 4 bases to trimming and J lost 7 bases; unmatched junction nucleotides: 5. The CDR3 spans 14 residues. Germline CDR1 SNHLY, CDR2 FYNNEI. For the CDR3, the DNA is TGTGCCAGCAGTGGGGACAGGCGAGGCGGGGAGCTGTTTTTT. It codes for CASSGDRRGGELFF.

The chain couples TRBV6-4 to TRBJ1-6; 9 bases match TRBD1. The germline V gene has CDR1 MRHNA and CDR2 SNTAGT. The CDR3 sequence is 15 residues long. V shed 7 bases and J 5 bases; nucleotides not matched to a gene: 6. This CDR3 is CASKSGDRDNSPLHF. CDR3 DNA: TGTGCCAGCAAGAGTGGGGACAGGGATAATTCACCCCTCCACTTT.

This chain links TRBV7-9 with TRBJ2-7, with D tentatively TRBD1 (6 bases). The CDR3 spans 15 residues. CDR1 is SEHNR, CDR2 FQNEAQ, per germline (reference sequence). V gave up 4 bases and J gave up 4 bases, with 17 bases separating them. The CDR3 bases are TGTGCCAGCAGCTCCCCGTCCCGCAGGGGATACGAGCAGTACTTC. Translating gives CASSSPSRRGYEQYF. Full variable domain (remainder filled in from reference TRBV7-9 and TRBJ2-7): DTGVSQNPRHKITKRGQNVTFRCDPISEHNRLYWYRQTLGQGPEFLTYFQNEAQLEKSRLLSDRFSAERPKGSFSTLEIQRTEQGDSAMYLCASSSPSRRGYEQYFGPGTRLTVT.

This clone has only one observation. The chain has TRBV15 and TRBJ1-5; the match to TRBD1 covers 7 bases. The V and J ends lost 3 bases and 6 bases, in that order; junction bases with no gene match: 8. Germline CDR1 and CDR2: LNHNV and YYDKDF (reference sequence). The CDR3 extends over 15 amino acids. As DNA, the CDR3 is TGTGCCACCAGCAGTGAATCACAGGGGATTCAGCCCCAGCATTTT. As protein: CATSSESQGIQPQHF.

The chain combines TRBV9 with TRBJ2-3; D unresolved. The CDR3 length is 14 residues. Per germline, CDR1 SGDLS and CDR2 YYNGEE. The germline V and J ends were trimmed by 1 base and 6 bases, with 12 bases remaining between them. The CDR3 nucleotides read TGTGCCAGCAGCGTAAGCCCCGAGAAGGATACGCAGTATTTT. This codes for CASSVSPEKDTQYF.

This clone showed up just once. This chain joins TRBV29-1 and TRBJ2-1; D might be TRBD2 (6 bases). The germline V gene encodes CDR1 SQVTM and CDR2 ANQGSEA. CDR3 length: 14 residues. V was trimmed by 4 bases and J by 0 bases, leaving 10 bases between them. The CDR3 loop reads CSVVRGSSYNEQFF. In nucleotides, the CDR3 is TGCAGCGTTGTCCGGGGGAGCTCCTACAATGAGCAGTTCTTC.

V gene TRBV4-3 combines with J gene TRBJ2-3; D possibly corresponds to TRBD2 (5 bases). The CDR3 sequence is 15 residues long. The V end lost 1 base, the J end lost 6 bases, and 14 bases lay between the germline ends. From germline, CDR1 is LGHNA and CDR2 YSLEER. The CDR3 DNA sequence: TGCGCCAGCAGCCAAGGGAGAACCCCGGGGGATACGCAGTATTTT. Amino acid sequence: CASSQGRTPGDTQYF.